This T cell receptor (beta chain) was found in a study of multiple sclerosis patients with progressive multifocal leukoencephalopathy. Study-wide findings and caveats: No common TRBV or TRBJ usage or pairing appeared at PML.

TCRdb's table, derived via immunoSEQ multiplex PCR, lists solely in-frame clones and lacks some. The sample includes 25,000 to 30,000 clones, around 90% of them seen just once. V lost 4 bases, J lost 6 bases, and 6 bases stayed unmatched. The CDR3 covers 15 residues. Per germline, CDR1 LGHNA and CDR2 YSLEER. Time point meaning: before natalizumab initiation. All PML patients were female, and all patients had earlier interferon beta. The T0 samples predate the first natalizumab infusion. As concerns this clone: What it recognizes is unknown.

This rearrangement joins TRBV4-3 to TRBJ1-6; 7 bases map to TRBD1. The receptor was isolated from a human donor with multiple sclerosis. The sequenced sample was PBMCs. The CDR3 reads CASSLWGQSNSPLHF. The CDR3 DNA reads as TGCGCCAGCAGCCTATGGGGACAGAGTAATTCACCCCTCCACTTT.